Listed here are 20 T cell receptor beta chains from one sample, sequenced in a study of OX40 agonist ivuxolimab in advanced cancers. Only in-frame clones appear in the TCRdb table, and some are missing; sequencing was by immunoSEQ multiplex PCR. The sample yields about 92,000 clones, 91% seen once. The material was CD4+ or CD8+ T cells sorted from blood, obtained in a trial of the OX40 agonist ivuxolimab. These receptors were obtained from an adult with an advanced solid tumor such as melanoma, head and neck, liver or kidney cancer.

The J gene is TRBJ2-7, the V gene TRBV7-8; D assignment may be TRBD1 or TRBD2 (5 bases each). This CDR3 has 14 amino acids. CDR1 and CDR2 (germline): SGHVS, FQNEAQ. V lost 5 bases to trimming and J lost 2 bases, with 13 bases between them. Here the CDR3 DNA reads TGTGCCAGCAGCCGCCGGGACGGGACCTACGAGCAGTACTTC. It encodes CASSRRDGTYEQYF. The variable domain in full, with the rest retrieved from reference TRBV7-8 and TRBJ2-7, is GAGVSQSPRYKVAKRGQDVALRCDPISGHVSLFWYQQALGQGPEFLTYFQNEAQLDKSGLPSDRFFAERPEGSVSTLKIQRTQQEDSAVYLCASSRRDGTYEQYFGPGTRLTVT.

The count of this clone is one. V is TRBV20-1 and J is TRBJ2-7; no clear D gene. The V gene's germline CDR1 is DFQATT and CDR2 SNEGSKA (reference sequence). Trimming pared 6 bases from V and 7 bases from J, leaving 13 bases between. This CDR3 comprises 11 residues. The CDR3 reads CSALELREQYF. The CDR3 DNA is TGCAGTGCCCTAGAGCTCAGGGAGCAGTACTTC.

J is TRBJ2-5 and V is TRBV7-3, with no clear D. Deletions cut 7 bases from V and 5 bases from J, with 11 bases between. This CDR3 is built from 12 residues. Germline lookup yields CDR1 SGHTA and CDR2 FQGTGA. In nucleotides, the CDR3 is TGTGCCAGCACCCCAAGGTGGGAGACCCAGTACTTC. It codes for CASTPRWETQYF. The full variable domain, in which reference TRBV7-3 and TRBJ2-5 provide the parts outside the CDR3, is GAGVSQTPSNKVTEKGKYVELRCDPISGHTALYWYRQSLGQGPEFLIYFQGTGAADDSGLPNDRFFAVRPEGSVSTLKIQRTERGDSAVYLCASTPRWETQYFGPGTRLLVL.

V gene TRBV19 combines with J gene TRBJ2-1; D is perhaps TRBD1 (5 bases). V was shortened by 3 bases and J by 2 bases, with 11 bases between the two germline ends. CDR1 is LNHDA, CDR2 SQIVND, per germline (reference sequence). The CDR3 runs 15 residues. The CDR3 is CASSISRVPYNEQFF. The CDR3 region has the DNA TGTGCCAGTAGTATCTCCAGGGTCCCCTACAATGAGCAGTTCTTC.

V usage is TRBV19 and J usage is TRBJ1-4; 10 bases fit TRBD1. This CDR3 region has 16 residues. Germline CDR1 is LNHDA and CDR2 is SQIVND (reference sequence). V lost 5 bases to trimming and J lost 6 bases; unmatched junction nucleotides: 9. The CDR3 DNA is TGTGCCAGTAGTTCCTTTCGACAGGGGGCGGATGAAAAACTGTTTTTT. Translation: CASSSFRQGADEKLFF.

This chain uses TRBV30 with TRBJ2-7; TRBD2 might be the D (6 bases). CDR1 is GTSNPN, CDR2 SVGIG, per germline (reference sequence). The length of the CDR3 is 14 residues. Trimming removed 1 base from V and 7 bases from J, with 17 bases in between. DNA of the CDR3: TGTGCCTGGAGTGGGTCCCAGGTGGGGGGAGAGCAGTACTTC. This translates into CAWSGSQVGGEQYF.

The rearrangement links TRBV11-2 to TRBJ2-5; 7 nucleotides align to TRBD1. The CDR3 is made up of 16 amino acids. Trimming at V came to 2 bases and at J to 1 base, leaving 7 bases not matched to a gene. Per the germline V gene, CDR1 is SGHAT and CDR2 is FQNNGV. DNA of the CDR3: TGTGCCAGCAGCTTAAAGGTTCGGGACAGCCAAGAGACCCAGTACTTC. It codes for CASSLKVRDSQETQYF.

The rearrangement joins TRBV4-3 to TRBJ2-1; the match to TRBD2 covers 11 bases. The germline gives CDR1 LGHNA, CDR2 YSLEER. This CDR3 is built from 18 residues. Trimming took 0 bases from V and 3 from J; bases not matched to a gene: 7. The CDR3 sequence: CASSQDLPLAGVYNEQFF. In nucleotides, the CDR3 is TGCGCCAGCAGCCAAGATCTTCCACTAGCGGGAGTCTACAATGAGCAGTTCTTC.

The chain links TRBV4-2 to TRBJ2-5; 11 bases are shared with TRBD2. Germline CDR1 LGHNA, CDR2 YNFKEQ. The ends lost 0 bases at V and 6 bases at J; junction bases unmatched: 9. The length of the CDR3 is 17 residues. CDR3 protein: CASSQEGATSGMKTQYF. As DNA, the CDR3 is TGTGCCAGCAGCCAAGAGGGGGCGACTAGCGGGATGAAGACCCAGTACTTC.

The chain is built from TRBV7-2 and TRBJ2-3, with D possibly being TRBD2 (6 bases). Germline-derived CDR1 and CDR2 are SGHTA and FQGNSA. CDR3 size: 18 residues. Trimming removed 5 bases from V and 5 bases from J, with 26 bases in between. Written as DNA, the CDR3 is TGTGCCAGCAGCCCACTTCCGGGGCCCGCGGGGCTTGGAGATACGCAGTATTTT. The encoded protein is CASSPLPGPAGLGDTQYF.

This rearrangement joins TRBV27 to TRBJ1-3; D call uncertain. The germline V gene encodes CDR1 MNHEY and CDR2 SMNVEV (reference sequence). The CDR3 covers 16 residues. The ends were cut back, 5 bases at V and 0 bases at J, with 14 bases in the middle. The CDR3 reads CASSPRIEYSGNTIYF. The CDR3 DNA sequence: TGTGCCAGCAGTCCCCGAATAGAGTACTCTGGAAACACCATATATTTT.

The rearrangement links TRBV2 to TRBJ2-1; D is unclear. Trimming stripped 4 bases from V and 2 bases from J, with 9 bases between. Germline CDR1 and CDR2: SNHLY and FYNNEI. This CDR3 spans 14 amino acids. The CDR3 DNA sequence: TGTGCCAGCAGTGGTGCGGCAGCCTACAATGAGCAGTTCTTC. It yields the protein CASSGAAAYNEQFF.

The gene calls are TRBV7-2 and TRBJ2-5; 9 bases line up with TRBD2. J gave up 6 bases and V 1 base, and 3 bases lay outside the gene matches. The CDR3 is 14 residues long. Per germline, CDR1 SGHTA and CDR2 FQGNSA. The CDR3 spells CASSLDGLAKTQYF. The CDR3 coding sequence is TGTGCCAGCAGCTTAGACGGACTAGCGAAGACCCAGTACTTC.

This chain uses TRBV4-1 with TRBJ2-2; D is uncertain. Trimming stripped 6 bases from V and 4 bases from J, with 3 bases between. The CDR3 covers 11 residues. Germline V gene lookup returns CDR1 MGHRA and CDR2 YSYEKL. The CDR3 protein is CASRGTGELFF. The DNA for the CDR3 is TGCGCCAGCAGAGGCACCGGGGAGCTGTTTTTT.

The rearrangement joins TRBV5-6 to TRBJ2-2; 11 nucleotides line up with TRBD2. After removal of 5 bases from V and 7 bases from J, the junction contained 7 bases not matched to a gene. The CDR3 contains 15 residues. The germline CDR1 and CDR2 sequences are SGHDT and YYEEEE. This CDR3 is CASSSLAGGIGELFF. The CDR3 bases are TGTGCCAGCAGTTCGTTAGCGGGAGGGATCGGGGAGCTGTTTTTT.

The rearrangement joins TRBV28 to TRBJ1-2, with 7 bases identical to TRBD1. Losses at the gene ends were 4 bases for V and 4 bases for J; bases not matched to a gene: 3. The CDR3 runs to 13 residues. The germline V gene encodes CDR1 MDHEN and CDR2 SYDVKM. The CDR3 here is CASSSGTVYGYTF. CDR3 in DNA: TGTGCCAGCAGTTCGGGGACAGTCTATGGCTACACCTTC.

This CDR3 is CASSRQVMGTEAFF. In nucleotides, the CDR3 is TGCGCCAGCAGCAGGCAGGTCATGGGGACTGAAGCTTTCTTT. V is TRBV5-1 and J is TRBJ1-1; D is uncertain. The length of the CDR3 is 14 residues. V was clipped by 4 bases and J by 5 bases, with 15 bases between them. Germline V gene lookup returns CDR1 SGHRS and CDR2 YFSETQ.

The table lists this clone with a count of one. J is TRBJ1-2 and V is TRBV14, with 9 bases identical to TRBD1. Germline-derived CDR1 and CDR2 are SGHDN and FVKESK. CDR3 length: 16 amino acids. V was pared by 5 bases and J by 8 bases, with 15 bases of the junction left unmatched. The CDR3 sequence: CASSRRTGASFGGYTF. The CDR3 DNA is TGTGCCAGCAGCAGAAGGACAGGGGCATCCTTCGGGGGCTACACCTTC.

As DNA, the CDR3 is TGCAGCGTTGGACAGGGCCACACCGGGGAGCTGTTTTTT. Protein product: CSVGQGHTGELFF. V usage is TRBV29-1 and J usage is TRBJ2-2, with 7 bases lining up with TRBD1. With 4 bases clipped from V and 3 bases from J, the junction kept 2 bases outside the gene matches. The CDR3 is 13 residues long. Per germline, CDR1 SQVTM and CDR2 ANQGSEA.

V usage is TRBV13 and J usage is TRBJ2-7; D is ambiguous. The CDR3 has 13 amino acids. Trimming took off 4 bases at V and 0 bases at J, with 7 bases between the two ends. CDR1 is PRHDT and CDR2 is FYEKMQ in the germline V gene (reference sequence). The CDR3: CASSSITSYEQYF. The CDR3 DNA sequence: TGTGCCAGCAGCTCCATCACCTCCTACGAGCAGTACTTC.